The 27 T cell receptor beta chains below come from one sample, sequenced in a study of blood T cell repertoires in COVID-19. Data came from immunoSEQ multiplex PCR; TCRdb stores just in-frame clones and leaves some out. The sample lists 210,000 or so clones, less than 90% occurring once. Specimen: PBMCs or T cells enriched from blood (not recorded which). The receptors stem from a woman aged 45-59 years in a cohort exposed to, infected with or recovered from COVID-19 (not recorded which).

About this clone: A read error may produce the germline difference seen at one junction end. The genes are TRBV19 and TRBJ1-1, with 7 bases lining up with TRBD1. Germline V gene data show CDR1 as LNHDA and CDR2 as SQIVND (reference sequence). This CDR3 has 17 residues. Written as DNA, the CDR3 is TGTGCCAGTAGTGTAGAGGCGGACAGGCCAGGACCGCTCTGGGCTTTCTTT. This codes for CASSVEADRPGPLWAFF.

The V call is TRBV7-2, the J call TRBJ2-1; a weak D match, TRBD2 (5 bases). From germline, CDR1 is SGHTA and CDR2 FQGNSA. The CDR3 spans 15 residues. The ends were cut back, 5 bases at V and 0 bases at J, with 11 bases in the middle. The chain's CDR3 is CASSAPGLSYNEQFF. DNA of the CDR3: TGTGCCAGCAGCGCCCCTGGACTCTCCTACAATGAGCAGTTCTTC.

The genes are TRBV19 and TRBJ1-6; possible D gene TRBD1, 5 bases. CDR1 and CDR2 (germline): LNHDA, SQIVND (reference sequence). V lost 1 base, J lost 5 bases, and 12 bases lay in between. CDR3 size: 16 residues. DNA for the CDR3: TGTGCCAGTAGTATAGGGGGGGTGTTCGATAATTCACCCCTCCACTTT. Its protein is CASSIGGVFDNSPLHF.

The chain links TRBV4-3 to TRBJ1-3; the D gene is possibly TRBD1 (5 bases). Trimming cost V 5 bases and J 2 bases, with 13 bases left between them. Germline V CDR1 and CDR2: LGHNA, YSLEER. The CDR3 has 15 residues. The CDR3 sequence is CASSYVQGTGNTIYF. In nucleotides, the CDR3 is TGCGCCAGCAGCTACGTCCAGGGAACTGGAAACACCATATATTTT.

This sequence joins TRBV2 and TRBJ1-2, with D perhaps matching TRBD1 (5 bases). The germline gives CDR1 SNHLY, CDR2 FYNNEI. The CDR3 totals 12 residues. Trimming removed 3 bases at V and 7 bases at J, with 9 bases between. The CDR3 is CASSERQGGYTF. CDR3 DNA sequence: TGTGCCAGCAGTGAGCGGCAGGGTGGCTACACCTTC.

This clone occurred once. This chain uses TRBV6-5 with TRBJ2-7; 7 nucleotides agree with TRBD1. The length of the CDR3 is 15 residues. With V trimmed by 9 bases and J by 4 bases, 15 bases remained unmatched. Per germline, CDR1 MNHEY and CDR2 SVGAGI. This CDR3 is CASRPAGTALYEQYF. The CDR3 nucleotides are TGTGCCAGTCGACCCGCCGGGACAGCACTTTACGAGCAGTACTTC.

The gene calls are TRBV5-1 and TRBJ2-3; TRBD2 is a possible D gene (5 bases). There are 15 residues in the CDR3. Trimming removed 4 bases from V and 0 bases from J, with 12 bases in between. Looked up from germline, CDR1 is SGHRS and CDR2 is YFSETQ. In DNA, the CDR3 is TGCGCCAGCAGCCCTATGTCGGGGAGCACAGATACGCAGTATTTT. Its protein product is CASSPMSGSTDTQYF.

This rearrangement joins TRBV20-1 to TRBJ1-6, with D possibly being TRBD1 (5 bases). Trimming shortened V by 3 bases and J by 7 bases, and 13 bases separated the two germline ends. This CDR3 is built from 14 residues. Germline V lookup: CDR1 DFQATT, CDR2 SNEGSKA (reference sequence). The CDR3 sequence: CSASLQGSNSPLHF. The DNA for the CDR3 is TGCAGTGCTAGTCTGCAGGGCTCCAATTCACCCCTCCACTTT.

The chain is built from TRBV28 and TRBJ1-5; D is unresolved. This CDR3 has 16 residues. Trimming cost V 8 bases and J 2 bases, with 19 bases left between them. Looked up from germline, CDR1 is MDHEN and CDR2 is SYDVKM. The CDR3 protein is CASGSSARGGNQPQHF. The CDR3 coding sequence is TGTGCCAGCGGATCCTCCGCTCGGGGAGGCAATCAGCCCCAGCATTTT.

The chain links TRBV6-2 or TRBV6-3 to TRBJ2-4; D is perhaps TRBD2 (7 bases). The V end was cut by 0 bases, the J end by 3 bases, with 12 bases between. This CDR3 has 16 amino acids. Germline assignment: CDR1 MNHEY and CDR2 SVGEGT. CDR3 coding DNA: TGTGCCAGCAGTTACTCAAGGGGGGGACTCAAAAACATTCAGTACTTC. Its translation is CASSYSRGGLKNIQYF.

V is TRBV10-3 and J is TRBJ2-7; perhaps TRBD1 as D (6 bases). The CDR3 runs to 14 residues. From germline, CDR1 is ENHRY and CDR2 SYGVKD. V gave up 11 bases and J gave up 1 base, with 18 bases separating them. This CDR3 reads CALSAGTFSYEQYF. In DNA form, the CDR3 reads TGTGCCCTTTCTGCCGGGACATTTTCCTACGAGCAGTACTTC.

V usage is TRBV7-3 and J usage is TRBJ2-3; 9 nucleotides align to TRBD1. Per the germline V gene, CDR1 is SGHTA and CDR2 is FQGTGA. With V trimmed by 3 bases and J by 5 bases, 6 bases remained unmatched. The CDR3 has 15 amino acids. CDR3 coding DNA: TGTGCCAGCAGCTTGACAGGGGGACAGAGAGATACGCAGTATTTT. Its translation: CASSLTGGQRDTQYF.

This clone was seen more than once but under ten times. The V and J genes are TRBV6-5 and TRBJ1-6; TRBD1 matches 9 bases. The CDR3 totals 15 residues. Germline CDR1 MNHEY, CDR2 SVGAGI. V was pared by 4 bases and J by 6 bases, with 4 bases of the junction left unmatched. This CDR3 reads CASSSATGGNSPLHF. For the CDR3, the DNA is TGTGCCAGCAGTTCGGCGACAGGGGGTAATTCACCCCTCCACTTT.

This clone showed up just a few times. The chain carries TRBV30 and TRBJ1-3; D is uncertain. The length of the CDR3 is 12 residues. V was clipped by 5 bases and J by 0 bases, with 5 bases between them. The germline CDR1 and CDR2 sequences are GTSNPN and SVGIG (reference sequence). In DNA form, the CDR3 reads TGTGCCTGGCAGGACTCTGGAAACACCATATATTTT. Amino acid sequence: CAWQDSGNTIYF.

This clone was seen a single time. The V and J genes are TRBV2 and TRBJ2-5; TRBD2 agrees at 11 bases. Germline loops: CDR1 SNHLY, CDR2 FYNNEI. The CDR3 runs 15 residues. The junction had 9 bases not matched to a gene; V was cut back by 7 bases and J by 5 bases. The CDR3 loop is CASTSGGRMGETQYF. The CDR3 region has the DNA TGTGCCAGCACTAGCGGGGGGCGGATGGGGGAGACCCAGTACTTC.

This chain uses TRBV11-2 with TRBJ2-7, with 7 bases fitting TRBD1. V lost 8 bases and J lost 3; bases outside the gene matches: 13. Looked up from germline, CDR1 is SGHAT and CDR2 is FQNNGV. The CDR3 has 15 residues. The CDR3 here is CASGHPRQGSYEQYF. The CDR3 nucleotides are TGTGCCAGCGGACACCCTCGACAGGGTAGCTACGAGCAGTACTTC.

The V and J genes are TRBV6-1 and TRBJ1-2, with 8 bases fitting TRBD1. V shed 3 bases, J shed 3 bases, and the junction held 0 bases outside the gene matches. The CDR3 contains 13 residues. Germline V lookup: CDR1 MNHNS, CDR2 SASEGT. This chain's CDR3 is CASSETGDYGYTF. DNA of the CDR3: TGTGCCAGCAGTGAGACAGGGGACTATGGCTACACCTTC.

The chain couples TRBV28 to TRBJ2-7; 9 nucleotides align to TRBD1. Germline V gene lookup returns CDR1 MDHEN and CDR2 SYDVKM. The V gene end was trimmed by 2 bases and the J gene end by 4 bases; junction bases not matched to a gene: 12. CDR3 length: 17 residues. The CDR3 spells CASSLALWTGDSYEQYF. CDR3 coding DNA: TGTGCCAGCAGTTTAGCCTTGTGGACAGGGGATTCGTACGAGCAGTACTTC.

The chain has TRBV9 and TRBJ2-3; 10 nucleotides align to TRBD2. CDR1 is SGDLS, CDR2 YYNGEE, per germline. V lost 0 bases to trimming and J lost 6 bases; unmatched junction nucleotides: 7. The CDR3 sequence is 16 residues long. Here the CDR3 reads CASSVVASGGIDTQYF. CDR3 nucleotide sequence: TGTGCCAGCAGCGTAGTTGCTAGCGGGGGTATCGATACGCAGTATTTT.

The chain recombines TRBV2 with TRBJ1-5; D unclear. Germline CDR1 and CDR2: SNHLY and FYNNEI. V was shortened by 3 bases and J by 2 bases, with 11 bases between the two germline ends. The CDR3 covers 15 residues. CDR3 residues: CASSEGRGGNQPQHF. CDR3 bases: TGTGCCAGCAGTGAGGGCCGGGGAGGCAATCAGCCCCAGCATTTT.

The chain employs TRBV5-8 and TRBJ2-5; 8 nucleotides match TRBD1. In germline, CDR1 is SGHTS, CDR2 YDEGEE. V gave up 3 bases and J gave up 8 bases; unmatched junction bases: 12. This CDR3 is 15 amino acids long. The CDR3 loop is CASSSGQGLFLTQYF. The CDR3 DNA follows: TGTGCCAGCAGCTCAGGACAGGGCCTTTTTCTCACCCAGTACTTC.

The chain joins TRBV18 to TRBJ2-3; D is perhaps TRBD2 (5 bases). Trimming took 3 bases from V and 0 from J, leaving 7 bases between them. CDR1 and CDR2 (germline): KGHSH, LQKENI. CDR3 size: 14 residues. This chain's CDR3 is CASSPSGSTDTQYF. As DNA, the CDR3 is TGTGCCAGCTCACCCTCGGGAAGCACAGATACGCAGTATTTT.

The chain links TRBV5-1 to TRBJ1-3; possible D gene TRBD1, 6 bases. The CDR3 length is 16 residues. V was trimmed by 2 bases and J by 1 base, leaving 13 bases between them. Germline V gene sequence: CDR1 SGHRS, CDR2 YFSETQ. The DNA for the CDR3 is TGCGCCAGCAGCTTTCGATCGCAGGGGTCTGGAAACACCATATATTTT. Encoded protein: CASSFRSQGSGNTIYF.

The J gene is TRBJ2-7, the V gene TRBV7-2; 7 bases align to TRBD2. Germline CDR1 is SGHTA and CDR2 is FQGNSA. This CDR3 is 16 amino acids long. The V and J ends lost 5 bases and 1 base, in that order; junction bases with no gene match: 11. The DNA for the CDR3 is TGTGCCAGCAGCAAAAGGGCGGGGGATGCGTCCTACGAGCAGTACTTC. Amino acid sequence: CASSKRAGDASYEQYF.

This chain links TRBV10-3 with TRBJ2-5; a possible D gene is TRBD2 (7 bases). V lost 7 bases and J 3 bases, leaving 30 bases between the germline ends. Germline V gene sequence: CDR1 ENHRY, CDR2 SYGVKD. The length of the CDR3 is 19 residues. Here the CDR3 DNA reads TGTGCCATCACGGGGGGCCGGGCGTCTAGCATGTCGTTAGAAGAGACCCAGTACTTC. This gives the protein CAITGGRASSMSLEETQYF.

This CDR3 reads CASSFQGTLYGYTF. DNA for the CDR3: TGTGCCAGCAGTTTTCAAGGGACTTTATATGGCTACACCTTC. The gene calls are TRBV28 and TRBJ1-2; tentatively, D is TRBD1 (5 bases). This CDR3 contains 14 residues. The V end lost 3 bases, the J end lost 5 bases, and 13 bases lay between the germline ends. CDR1 and CDR2 (germline): MDHEN, SYDVKM.

CDR3 sequence reads: CASSQDVTAYGEAFF. CDR3 in DNA: TGCGCCAGCAGCCAAGATGTGACAGCTTATGGTGAAGCTTTCTTT. The chain carries TRBV4-3 and TRBJ1-1; TRBD1 is a possible D gene (5 bases). The germline V and J ends were trimmed by 0 bases and 7 bases, with 15 bases remaining between them. The CDR3 is 15 residues long. Germline loops: CDR1 LGHNA, CDR2 YSLEER.